These 11 T cell receptor beta chains originate from one sample sequenced in a study of blood T cell repertoires in COVID-19. Using immunoSEQ multiplex PCR, the repertoire was profiled, and TCRdb retains in-frame clones only, with some absent. The sample yields some 260,000 clones, over 80% seen once. Sequenced: peripheral blood. All receptors derive from a woman aged 70-85 years with COVID-19, enrolled during active disease.

The chain joins TRBV19 to TRBJ1-5; D unresolved. CDR3 length: 15 residues. Germline V gives CDR1 LNHDA, CDR2 SQIVND (reference sequence). Trimming cost V 3 bases and J 0 bases, with 9 bases left between them. The CDR3 region has the DNA TGTGCCAGTAGTATTATGGCGGATAGCAATCAGCCCCAGCATTTT. Amino acids: CASSIMADSNQPQHF.

The gene calls are TRBV5-6 and TRBJ2-1, with D perhaps TRBD2 (5 bases). The CDR3 is 16 residues long. The V gene lost 0 bases and the J gene lost 8 bases, with 18 bases spanning the gap. Germline lookup yields CDR1 SGHDT and CDR2 YYEEEE. The CDR3 DNA is TGTGCCAGCAGCTTGGGCGGGTGGAGGCGCATGGATGAGCAGTTCTTC. Its translation is CASSLGGWRRMDEQFF.

The chain links TRBV28 to TRBJ2-7, with D unresolved. Germline loops: CDR1 MDHEN, CDR2 SYDVKM. V gave up 6 bases and J gave up 0 bases, with 15 bases separating them. The CDR3 contains 15 residues. Written as DNA, the CDR3 is TGTGCCAGCAGCCCCGAGGCCCCGAGCTCCTACGAGCAGTACTTC. Its protein product is CASSPEAPSSYEQYF.

The chain employs TRBV21-1 and TRBJ2-5; the table's D call of TRBD1 was not tested on the DNA. TRBV21-1 is a listed pseudogene. The CDR3 is 15 residues long. DNA for the CDR3: TGTGCCAGCAGGCAAAATGCAGGGTTGGAAGAGACCCAGTACTTC. Protein product: CASRQNAGLEETQYF.

The CDR3 DNA reads TGTGCCAGCAGTGCCGGGACAGGGGCGGGTGGCTACACCTTC. It specifies CASSAGTGAGGYTF. V and J are TRBV28 and TRBJ1-2, with 10 bases aligning to TRBD1. The trim removed 5 bases at V and 7 bases at J, leaving 7 bases unmatched. In germline, CDR1 is MDHEN, CDR2 SYDVKM. This CDR3 comprises 14 residues.

The rearrangement joins TRBV6-4 to TRBJ2-3; 7 bases match TRBD1. Trimming took 4 bases from V and 1 from J; bases not matched to a gene: 5. The CDR3 runs 15 residues. The germline V gene encodes CDR1 MRHNA and CDR2 SNTAGT. The DNA of the CDR3 is TGTGCCAGCAGTGCCCAGGGGGTCGGCACAGATACGCAGTATTTT. It specifies CASSAQGVGTDTQYF.

V gene TRBV2 combines with J gene TRBJ2-7; no clear D. The CDR3 is 11 residues long. Germline values: CDR1 SNHLY, CDR2 FYNNEI. Trimming removed 4 bases at V and 4 bases at J, with 5 bases between. CDR3 sequence reads: CASSVEYEQYF. The CDR3 DNA reads as TGTGCCAGCAGTGTGGAGTACGAGCAGTACTTC.

The J gene is TRBJ2-7, the V gene TRBV27; 7 bases are shared with TRBD2. This CDR3 has 16 residues. Per germline, CDR1 MNHEY and CDR2 SMNVEV (reference sequence). Trimming took 3 bases from V and 5 from J; bases not matched to a gene: 13. CDR3 region: CASSFFGGSYQHEQYF. The CDR3 DNA follows: TGTGCCAGCAGTTTTTTCGGCGGGAGTTATCAACACGAGCAGTACTTC.

This chain connects TRBV5-1 to TRBJ2-3; the match to TRBD1 covers 9 bases. The CDR3 contains 14 residues. Germline CDR1 is SGHRS and CDR2 is YFSETQ. Losses at the gene ends were 4 bases for V and 3 bases for J; bases not matched to a gene: 3. The CDR3 coding sequence is TGCGCCAGCAGCCGAGGACAGGGGACAGATACGCAGTATTTT. This codes for CASSRGQGTDTQYF.

This chain's CDR3 is CASSPGAGYTF. For the CDR3, the DNA is TGTGCCAGCAGTCCGGGTGCGGGCTACACCTTC. This rearrangement joins TRBV12-3 or TRBV12-4 to TRBJ1-2, with D hard to call. Trimming removed 5 bases at V and 8 bases at J, with 9 bases between. The CDR3 is 11 amino acids.

V gene TRBV11-3 combines with J gene TRBJ2-5; D call uncertain. The V gene lost 4 bases and the J gene lost 3 bases, with 3 bases spanning the gap. CDR1 is SGHNT, CDR2 YENEEA, per germline. This CDR3 is 11 amino acids long. CDR3 sequence: CASSSEETQYF. The DNA for the CDR3 is TGTGCCAGCAGCTCGGAAGAGACCCAGTACTTC.